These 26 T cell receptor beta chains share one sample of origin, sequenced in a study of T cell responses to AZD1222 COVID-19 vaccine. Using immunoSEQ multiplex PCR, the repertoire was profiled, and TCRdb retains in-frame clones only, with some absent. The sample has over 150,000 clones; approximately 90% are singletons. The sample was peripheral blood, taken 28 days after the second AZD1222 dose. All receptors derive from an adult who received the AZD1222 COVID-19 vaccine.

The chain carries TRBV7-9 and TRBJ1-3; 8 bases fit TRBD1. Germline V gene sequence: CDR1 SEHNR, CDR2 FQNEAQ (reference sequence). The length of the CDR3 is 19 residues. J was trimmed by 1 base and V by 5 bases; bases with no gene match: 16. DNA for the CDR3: TGTGCCAGCAGCACCGGACAGGGCCCCTCGGTGCTATCTGGAAACACCATATATTTT. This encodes CASSTGQGPSVLSGNTIYF.

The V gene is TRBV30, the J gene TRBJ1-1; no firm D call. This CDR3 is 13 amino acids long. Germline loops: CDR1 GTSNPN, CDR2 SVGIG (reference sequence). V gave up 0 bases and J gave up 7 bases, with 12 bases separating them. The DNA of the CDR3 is TGTGCCTGGAGTGTACAGATAGGAAGTGAAGCTTTCTTT. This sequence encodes CAWSVQIGSEAFF.

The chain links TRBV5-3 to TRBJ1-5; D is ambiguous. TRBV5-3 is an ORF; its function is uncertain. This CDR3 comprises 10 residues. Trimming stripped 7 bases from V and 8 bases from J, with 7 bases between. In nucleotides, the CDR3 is TGTGCCAGACGGATCGAGCCCCAGCATTTT. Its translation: CARRIEPQHF.

The CDR3 reads CSPRGLNNEQFF. CDR3 nucleotides: TGCAGCCCTAGGGGCTTAAACAATGAGCAGTTCTTC. The chain carries TRBV29-1 and TRBJ2-1; D is perhaps TRBD1 (5 bases). CDR1 is SQVTM, CDR2 ANQGSEA, per germline. This CDR3 comprises 12 residues. Trimming took off 8 bases at V and 5 bases at J, with 13 bases between the two ends.

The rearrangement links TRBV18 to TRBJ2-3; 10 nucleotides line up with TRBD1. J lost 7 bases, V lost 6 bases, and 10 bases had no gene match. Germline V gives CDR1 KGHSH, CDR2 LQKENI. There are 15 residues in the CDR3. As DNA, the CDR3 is TGTGCCAGCTCTCTTGGGACAGGGGTACGGTATACGCAGTATTTT. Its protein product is CASSLGTGVRYTQYF.

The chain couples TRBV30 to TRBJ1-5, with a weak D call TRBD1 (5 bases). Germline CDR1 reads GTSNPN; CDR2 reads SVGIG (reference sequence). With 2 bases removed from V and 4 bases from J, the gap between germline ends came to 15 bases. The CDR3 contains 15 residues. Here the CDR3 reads CAWSPPGGRNQPQHF. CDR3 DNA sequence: TGTGCCTGGAGTCCCCCGGGGGGACGTAATCAGCCCCAGCATTTT.

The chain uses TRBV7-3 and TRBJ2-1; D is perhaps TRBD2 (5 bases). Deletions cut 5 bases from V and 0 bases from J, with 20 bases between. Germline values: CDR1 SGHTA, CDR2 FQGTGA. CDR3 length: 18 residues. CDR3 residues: CASSRKPGGFSSYNEQFF. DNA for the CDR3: TGTGCCAGCAGCCGAAAACCCGGAGGTTTCAGCTCCTACAATGAGCAGTTCTTC. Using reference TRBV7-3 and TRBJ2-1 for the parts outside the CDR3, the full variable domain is GAGVSQTPSNKVTEKGKYVELRCDPISGHTALYWYRQSLGQGPEFLIYFQGTGAADDSGLPNDRFFAVRPEGSVSTLKIQRTERGDSAVYLCASSRKPGGFSSYNEQFFGPGTRLTVL.

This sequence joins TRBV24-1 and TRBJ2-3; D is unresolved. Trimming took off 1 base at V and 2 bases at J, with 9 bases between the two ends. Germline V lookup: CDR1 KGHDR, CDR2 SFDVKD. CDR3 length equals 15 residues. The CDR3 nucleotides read TGTGCCACCAGTGATTTTGGGGATAACACAGATACGCAGTATTTT. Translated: CATSDFGDNTDTQYF.

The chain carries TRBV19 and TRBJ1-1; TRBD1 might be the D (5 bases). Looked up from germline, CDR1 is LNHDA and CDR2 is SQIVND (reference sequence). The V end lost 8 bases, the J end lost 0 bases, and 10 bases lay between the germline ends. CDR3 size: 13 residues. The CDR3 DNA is TGTGCCAGTCGGTGGGGGGTGAACACTGAAGCTTTCTTT. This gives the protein CASRWGVNTEAFF.

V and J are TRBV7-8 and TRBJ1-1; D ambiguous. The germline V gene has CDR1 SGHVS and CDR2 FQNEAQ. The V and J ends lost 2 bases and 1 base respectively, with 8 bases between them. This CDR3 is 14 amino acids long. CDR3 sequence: CASSLRAPNTEAFF. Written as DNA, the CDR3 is TGTGCCAGCAGCTTACGGGCCCCGAACACTGAAGCTTTCTTT.

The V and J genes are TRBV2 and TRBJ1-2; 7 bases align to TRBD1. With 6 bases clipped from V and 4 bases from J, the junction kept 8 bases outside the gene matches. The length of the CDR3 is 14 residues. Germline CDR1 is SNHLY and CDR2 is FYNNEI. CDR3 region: CASRGMGQFYGYTF. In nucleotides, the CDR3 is TGTGCCAGCAGGGGGATGGGACAGTTCTATGGCTACACCTTC.

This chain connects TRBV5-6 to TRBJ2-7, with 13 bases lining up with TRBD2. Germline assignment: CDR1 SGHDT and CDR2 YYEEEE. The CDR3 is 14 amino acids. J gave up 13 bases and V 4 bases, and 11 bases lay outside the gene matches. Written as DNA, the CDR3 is TGTGCCAGCAGCCAAACTAGCGGGAGGGCCAAAAATTACTTC. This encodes CASSQTSGRAKNYF.

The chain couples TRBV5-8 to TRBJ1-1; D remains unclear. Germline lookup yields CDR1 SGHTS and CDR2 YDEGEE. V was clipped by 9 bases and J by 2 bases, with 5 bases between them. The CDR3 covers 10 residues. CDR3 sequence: CATPNTEAFF. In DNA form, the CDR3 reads TGTGCCACCCCTAACACTGAAGCTTTCTTT.

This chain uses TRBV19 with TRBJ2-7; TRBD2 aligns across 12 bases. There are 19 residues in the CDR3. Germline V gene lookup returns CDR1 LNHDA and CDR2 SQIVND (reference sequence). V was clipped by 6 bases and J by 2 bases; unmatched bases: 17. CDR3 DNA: TGTGCCAGTAGCTTGCAGGGTCATGTAGGACTAGCGGGAACCTACGAGCAGTACTTC. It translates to CASSLQGHVGLAGTYEQYF.

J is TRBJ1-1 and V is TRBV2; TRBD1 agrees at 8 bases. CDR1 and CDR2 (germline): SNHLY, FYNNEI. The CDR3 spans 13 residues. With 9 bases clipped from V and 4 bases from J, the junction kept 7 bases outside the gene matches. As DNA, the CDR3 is TGTGCCAGTTTCGACAGGGGTGGCACTGAAGCTTTCTTT. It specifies CASFDRGGTEAFF.

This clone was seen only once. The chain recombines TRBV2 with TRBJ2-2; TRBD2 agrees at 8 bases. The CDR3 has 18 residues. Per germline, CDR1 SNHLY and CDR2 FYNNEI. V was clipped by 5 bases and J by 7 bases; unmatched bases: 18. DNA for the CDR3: TGTGCCAGCAGTATACAAGGAACCGGGACTAGGCGTGTCGGGGAGCTGTTTTTT. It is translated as CASSIQGTGTRRVGELFF.

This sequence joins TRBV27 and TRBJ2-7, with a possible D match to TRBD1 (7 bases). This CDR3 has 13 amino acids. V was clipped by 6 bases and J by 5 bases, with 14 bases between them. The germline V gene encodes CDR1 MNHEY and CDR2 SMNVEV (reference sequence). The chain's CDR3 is CASSFRGVNEQYF. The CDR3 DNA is TGTGCCAGCAGCTTCAGGGGGGTCAACGAGCAGTACTTC.

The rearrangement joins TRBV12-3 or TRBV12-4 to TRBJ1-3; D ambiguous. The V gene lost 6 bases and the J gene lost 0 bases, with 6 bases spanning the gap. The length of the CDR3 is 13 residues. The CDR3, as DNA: TGTGCCAGCAGCCTGAGCTCTGGAAACACCATATATTTT. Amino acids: CASSLSSGNTIYF.

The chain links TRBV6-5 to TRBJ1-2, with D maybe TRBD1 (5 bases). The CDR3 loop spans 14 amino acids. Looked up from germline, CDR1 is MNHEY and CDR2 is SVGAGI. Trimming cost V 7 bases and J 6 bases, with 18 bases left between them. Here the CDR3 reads CASTGRGRADGYTF. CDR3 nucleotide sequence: TGTGCCAGCACAGGGAGAGGGAGGGCCGATGGCTACACCTTC.

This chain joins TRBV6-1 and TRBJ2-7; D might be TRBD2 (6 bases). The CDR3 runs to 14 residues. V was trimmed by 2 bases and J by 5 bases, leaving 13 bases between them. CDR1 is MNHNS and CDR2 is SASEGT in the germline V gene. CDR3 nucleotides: TGTGCCAGCAGTGAATGGGTGGGGGGAAACGAGCAGTACTTC. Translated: CASSEWVGGNEQYF.

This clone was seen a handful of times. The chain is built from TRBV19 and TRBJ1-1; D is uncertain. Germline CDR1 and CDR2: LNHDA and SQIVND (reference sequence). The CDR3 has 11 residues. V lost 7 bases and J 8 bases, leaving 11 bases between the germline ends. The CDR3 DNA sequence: TGTGCCAGTAAGGGATACCAGGAAGCTTTCTTT. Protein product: CASKGYQEAFF.

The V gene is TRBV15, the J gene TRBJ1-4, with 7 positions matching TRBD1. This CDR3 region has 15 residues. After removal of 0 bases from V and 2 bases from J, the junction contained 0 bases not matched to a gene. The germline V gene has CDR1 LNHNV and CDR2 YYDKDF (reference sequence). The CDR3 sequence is CATSRETGTNEKLFF. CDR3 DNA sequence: TGTGCCACCAGCAGAGAGACAGGGACTAATGAAAAACTGTTTTTT.

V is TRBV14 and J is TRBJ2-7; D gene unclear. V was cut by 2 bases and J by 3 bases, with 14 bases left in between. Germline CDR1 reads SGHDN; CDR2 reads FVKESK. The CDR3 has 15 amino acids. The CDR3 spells CASSQYSSLNYEQYF. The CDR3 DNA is TGTGCCAGCAGCCAATATAGTTCTTTGAACTACGAGCAGTACTTC.

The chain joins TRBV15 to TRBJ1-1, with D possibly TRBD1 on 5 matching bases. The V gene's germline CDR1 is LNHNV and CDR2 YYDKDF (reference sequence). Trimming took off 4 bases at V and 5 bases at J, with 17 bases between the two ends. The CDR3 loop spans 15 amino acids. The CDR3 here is CATSTRTYEDTEAFF. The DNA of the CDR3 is TGTGCCACCAGCACTCGGACATACGAGGATACTGAAGCTTTCTTT.

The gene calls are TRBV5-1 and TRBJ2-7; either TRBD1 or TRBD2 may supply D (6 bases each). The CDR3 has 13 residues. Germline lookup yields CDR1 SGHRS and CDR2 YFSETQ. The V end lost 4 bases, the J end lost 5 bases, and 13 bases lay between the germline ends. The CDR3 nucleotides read TGCGCCAGCAGCCCCCGGGGGCTCCACGAGCAGTACTTC. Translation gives CASSPRGLHEQYF.

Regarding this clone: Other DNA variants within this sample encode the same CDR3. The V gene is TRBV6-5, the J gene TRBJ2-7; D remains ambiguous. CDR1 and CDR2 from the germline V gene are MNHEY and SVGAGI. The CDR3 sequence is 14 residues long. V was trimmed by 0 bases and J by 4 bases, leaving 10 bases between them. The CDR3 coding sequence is TGTGCCAGCAGTTACTCGGCCGGTGCATACGAGCAGTACTTC. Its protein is CASSYSAGAYEQYF.